This T cell receptor (beta chain) was retrieved from a study of cytomegalovirus exposure and HLA in healthy donors. Study-wide results and caveats: HLA restriction was apparent for most CMV-associated TCR beta chains in a later analysis.

CDR1 and CDR2 (germline): SGDLS, YYNGEE. Trimming cost V 7 bases and J 2 bases; bases outside gene matches: 4. The CDR3 is 13 amino acids. It was with 60 Vbeta and 13 Jbeta primers that the PCR ran. Profiling relied on immunoSEQ multiplex PCR, and the TCRdb table lists in-frame clones only, not all of them. The repertoire consists of some 200,000 clones, with about four fifths occurring once and the leading ten covering around 1.6%. Turning to this clone: The antigen is not known.

The chain carries TRBV9 and TRBJ2-3; 7 bases map to TRBD2. This sequence originates from a girl aged 10 to 17 in good health and CMV-seropositive. The sequenced sample was PBMCs. Written as DNA, the CDR3 is TGTGCCAGCCGGGGGGACCTCACAGATACGCAGTATTTT. Protein product: CASRGDLTDTQYF.